These 32 T cell receptor beta chains came from one sample sequenced in a study of shared clonotypes between healthy human individuals. Data came from immunoSEQ multiplex PCR; TCRdb stores just in-frame clones and leaves some out. The table lists hundreds of thousands of clones, roughly four fifths of them singletons. The sample consisted of PBMCs. The receptors shown here come from a woman between 35 and 50 years old in good health. Some clones in this sample may be carry-over from other donors' samples.

To note about this clone: A single base separates this from a much larger clone, so it may be a read error. V and J are TRBV5-5 and TRBJ2-6; D remains unclear. Germline loops: CDR1 SGHKS, CDR2 YYEKEE (reference sequence). V gave up 4 bases and J gave up 0 bases, with 5 bases separating them. CDR3 length: 14 amino acids. The CDR3 reads CASSGDSGANVLTF. Written as DNA, the CDR3 is TGTGCCAGCAGCGGAGACTCTGGGGCCAACGTCCTGACTTTC. Complete variable domain (other parts from reference TRBV5-5 and TRBJ2-6): DAGVTQSPTHLIKTRGQQVTLRCSPISGHKSVSWYQQVLGQGPQFIFQYYEKEERGRGNFPDRFSARQFPNYSSELNVNALLLGDSALYLCASSGDSGANVLTFGAGSRLTVL.

The V call is TRBV5-6, the J call TRBJ2-1, with unresolved D. V lost 1 base and J lost 0, with 14 bases in between. CDR3 length: 17 amino acids. Germline values: CDR1 SGHDT, CDR2 YYEEEE. CDR3 residues: CASSLSLGYSSYNEQFF. The CDR3 DNA reads as TGTGCCAGCAGCTTGAGCCTGGGGTACAGCTCCTACAATGAGCAGTTCTTC.

This rearrangement joins TRBV15 to TRBJ2-5; no firm D call. Deletions cut 5 bases from V and 1 base from J, with 11 bases between. Germline lookup yields CDR1 LNHNV and CDR2 YYDKDF (reference sequence). The CDR3 has 14 amino acids. The CDR3 DNA is TGTGCCACCAGCTCTTCTCGCACCCAAGAGACCCAGTACTTC. Its protein product is CATSSSRTQETQYF.

To note about this clone: The same CDR3 can be traced to other DNA sequences in this sample. This rearrangement joins TRBV9 to TRBJ2-1, with D hard to call. Trimming left V 0 bases short and J 10 bases short, with 5 bases between. The CDR3 spans 11 residues. Germline V gene data show CDR1 as SGDLS and CDR2 as YYNGEE. The CDR3 nucleotides are TGTGCCAGCAGCGTAGGGGTGGAGCAGTTCTTC. It yields the protein CASSVGVEQFF.

This clone was seen a handful of times. The rearrangement joins TRBV30 to TRBJ1-1; weak D call: TRBD1 (6 bases). Germline V lookup: CDR1 GTSNPN, CDR2 SVGIG (reference sequence). The ends were cut back, 0 bases at V and 7 bases at J, with 15 bases in the middle. CDR3 length: 14 amino acids. The CDR3, as DNA: TGTGCCTGGAGTGTACGGTGGGCAGGGGATGAAGCTTTCTTT. Its translation: CAWSVRWAGDEAFF.

The chain combines TRBV7-2 with TRBJ2-1; no clear D gene. Germline V gene sequence: CDR1 SGHTA, CDR2 FQGNSA. This CDR3 is 15 amino acids long. The ends were cut back, 5 bases at V and 4 bases at J, with 15 bases in the middle. The DNA for the CDR3 is TGTGCCAGCAGCCCCGTAGGCGACAAATACAATGAGCAGTTCTTC. Translation gives CASSPVGDKYNEQFF.

This chain connects TRBV28 to TRBJ1-1, with D unclear. The CDR3 extends over 13 amino acids. Deletions cut 7 bases from V and 1 base from J, with 10 bases between. Germline CDR1 MDHEN, CDR2 SYDVKM. The CDR3 sequence is CASNTPENTEAFF. CDR3 coding DNA: TGTGCCAGCAACACCCCAGAGAACACTGAAGCTTTCTTT.

The chain combines TRBV30 with TRBJ2-1, with 8 bases identical to TRBD2. Germline V gene lookup returns CDR1 GTSNPN and CDR2 SVGIG (reference sequence). V shed 0 bases, J shed 8 bases, and the junction held 12 bases outside the gene matches. This CDR3 has 16 residues. CDR3 DNA: TGTGCCTGGAGTGTGGGGCTCGCGGGAGGTGGCGATGAGCAGTTCTTC. This sequence encodes CAWSVGLAGGGDEQFF.

The chain's CDR3 is CASSESGTYEQYF. CDR3 DNA: TGCGCCAGCAGTGAGTCGGGGACTTACGAGCAGTACTTC. This sequence joins TRBV10-1 and TRBJ2-7, with a tentative D call TRBD2 (6 bases). Looked up from germline, CDR1 is WNHNN and CDR2 is SYGVQD (reference sequence). V was shortened by 0 bases and J by 4 bases, with 7 bases between the two germline ends. CDR3 length: 13 amino acids.

The chain links TRBV19 to TRBJ2-7, with TRBD1 matching 7 bases. The CDR3 runs to 15 residues. Germline assignment: CDR1 LNHDA and CDR2 SQIVND (reference sequence). V was pared by 3 bases and J by 2 bases, with 7 bases of the junction left unmatched. The CDR3 here is CASSMKDRTAYEQYF. CDR3 DNA: TGTGCCAGTAGTATGAAGGACAGGACAGCCTACGAGCAGTACTTC.

This chain connects TRBV2 to TRBJ1-2; D remains unclear. CDR3 length equals 12 residues. V was trimmed by 1 base and J by 8 bases, leaving 8 bases between them. CDR1 is SNHLY, CDR2 FYNNEI, per germline. The CDR3, as DNA: TGTGCCAGCAGTGAAGGGCAACCCGGCTACACCTTC. The encoded protein is CASSEGQPGYTF.

The V and J genes are TRBV30 and TRBJ2-3; 9 bases match TRBD2. CDR3 size: 13 residues. Looked up from germline, CDR1 is GTSNPN and CDR2 is SVGIG (reference sequence). V lost 7 bases, J lost 5 bases, and 7 bases stayed unmatched. The CDR3 sequence is CASGREGLDTQYF. Here the CDR3 DNA reads TGTGCCTCTGGGCGGGAGGGCCTAGATACGCAGTATTTT.

The rearrangement joins TRBV7-9 to TRBJ2-7; unclear D gene. Germline-derived CDR1 and CDR2 are SEHNR and FQNEAQ (reference sequence). V was pared by 3 bases and J by 3 bases, with 15 bases between. CDR3 length equals 15 residues. Here the CDR3 reads CASSLAVGVVYEQYF. CDR3 nucleotides: TGTGCCAGCAGCTTGGCCGTGGGTGTCGTCTACGAGCAGTACTTC.

This clone came up many times. V and J are TRBV5-1 and TRBJ2-1, with 7 bases fitting TRBD1. CDR3 length equals 14 residues. The V and J ends lost 1 base and 6 bases, in that order; junction bases with no gene match: 4. Germline-derived CDR1 and CDR2 are SGHRS and YFSETQ. CDR3 region: CASSLNRGPNEQFF. In nucleotides, the CDR3 is TGCGCCAGCAGCTTGAACAGGGGCCCCAATGAGCAGTTCTTC.

V and J are TRBV9 and TRBJ2-3; D may correspond to TRBD1 or TRBD2 (6 bases each). Germline V gene sequence: CDR1 SGDLS, CDR2 YYNGEE. V dropped 0 bases and J dropped 5 bases, with 16 bases sitting between them. CDR3 length: 16 amino acids. Written as DNA, the CDR3 is TGTGCCAGCAGCGTAGAGGGTCGGAGGGGGGAAGATACGCAGTATTTT. This encodes CASSVEGRRGEDTQYF.

This chain connects TRBV28 to TRBJ2-5; D is perhaps TRBD2 (6 bases). The germline gives CDR1 MDHEN, CDR2 SYDVKM. The CDR3 sequence is 14 residues long. The ends were cut back, 8 bases at V and 4 bases at J, with 17 bases in the middle. The CDR3 sequence: CASLMDMEGETQYF. CDR3 coding DNA: TGTGCCAGCCTTATGGACATGGAGGGAGAGACCCAGTACTTC.

This clone showed up just a few times. This chain connects TRBV27 to TRBJ2-7; 7 bases are a match to TRBD1. In germline, CDR1 is MNHEY, CDR2 SMNVEV (reference sequence). The ends lost 3 bases at V and 3 bases at J; junction bases unmatched: 8. The CDR3 is 15 amino acids. CDR3 nucleotides: TGTGCCAGCAGTTTCGTGGGACAGAGCGTCTACGAGCAGTACTTC. Translating it yields CASSFVGQSVYEQYF.

This clone was observed at least ten times. The chain carries TRBV7-2 and TRBJ2-5; D remains unclear. CDR1 and CDR2 (germline): SGHTA, FQGNSA. Trimming left V 2 bases short and J 5 bases short, with 9 bases between. The CDR3 is 13 residues long. The CDR3 DNA follows: TGTGCCAGCAGCTTAAATAGGTTGGAGACCCAGTACTTC. Its translation: CASSLNRLETQYF.

Regarding this clone: A much bigger clone sits one base away, suggesting this may be a read error. The conserved final phenylalanine or tryptophan is absent from the CDR3, which likely points to a read error. This sequence joins TRBV2 and TRBJ2-7, with no clear D. The CDR3 is 12 amino acids. Germline V gene data show CDR1 as SNHLY and CDR2 as FYNNEI. The V and J ends lost 4 bases and 3 bases respectively, with 7 bases between them. CDR3 DNA: TGTGCCAGCAGTGGCGGATTCTACGAGCAGTACCTC. The encoded protein is CASSGGFYEQYL.

The V and J genes are TRBV4-2 and TRBJ2-5, with TRBD1 matching 11 bases. V lost 5 bases to trimming and J lost 4 bases; unmatched junction nucleotides: 3. Per the germline V gene, CDR1 is LGHNA and CDR2 is YNFKEQ. This CDR3 region has 14 residues. The CDR3 sequence: CASSLGQGGETQYF. The CDR3, as DNA: TGTGCCAGCAGCTTGGGACAGGGGGGAGAGACCCAGTACTTC.

The sample holds one count of this clone. V gene TRBV5-1 combines with J gene TRBJ2-7, with 12 nucleotides matching TRBD2. The CDR3 has 16 amino acids. After removal of 2 bases from V and 0 bases from J, the junction contained 3 bases not matched to a gene. The germline CDR1 and CDR2 sequences are SGHRS and YFSETQ. The CDR3, as DNA: TGCGCCAGCAGCTTTCGGACTAGCGGGGACTCCTACGAGCAGTACTTC. It translates to CASSFRTSGDSYEQYF.

The chain recombines TRBV7-2 with TRBJ2-5; 15 bases fit TRBD2. CDR3 size: 17 residues. Per germline, CDR1 SGHTA and CDR2 FQGNSA. V lost 2 bases to trimming and J lost 3 bases; unmatched junction nucleotides: 4. DNA of the CDR3: TGTGCCAGCAGCTTAAGGACTAGCGGGAGGGTAAAAGAGACCCAGTACTTC. Encoded protein: CASSLRTSGRVKETQYF.

This sequence joins TRBV4-1 and TRBJ2-1; TRBD1 matches 7 bases. The germline V gene encodes CDR1 MGHRA and CDR2 YSYEKL. The junction had 12 bases not matched to a gene; V was cut back by 2 bases and J by 2 bases. The CDR3 runs to 18 residues. The CDR3 reads CASSQTLINRGPYNEQFF. DNA for the CDR3: TGCGCCAGCAGCCAAACCCTCATTAACAGGGGTCCCTACAATGAGCAGTTCTTC.

The genes are TRBV2 and TRBJ2-7, with unresolved D. Germline values: CDR1 SNHLY, CDR2 FYNNEI. The CDR3 loop spans 12 amino acids. Between the trimmed V and J ends, which lost 7 bases and 5 bases, there was a span of 12 bases. CDR3 residues: CASIKDVNEQYF. CDR3 DNA: TGTGCCAGCATTAAGGACGTTAACGAGCAGTACTTC.

To note about this clone: A much larger clone is a single base away; this may be a read error. The same CDR3 is also encoded by other DNA sequences in this sample. V is TRBV5-6 and J is TRBJ1-2; D might be TRBD1 (5 bases). The CDR3 has 15 amino acids. Germline-derived CDR1 and CDR2 are SGHDT and YYEEEE. Here the CDR3 reads CATRRQSRANYGYTF. CDR3 coding DNA: TGTGCCACCCGAAGACAGTCGCGGGCTAACTACGGCTACACCTTC.

The sample holds many counts of this clone. The chain recombines TRBV7-6 with TRBJ2-2; 7 bases fit TRBD2. Germline V gene lookup returns CDR1 SGHVS and CDR2 FNYEAQ. Trimming at V came to 0 bases and at J to 0 bases, leaving 1 base not matched to a gene. This CDR3 has 16 residues. The DNA of the CDR3 is TGTGCCAGCAGCTTAGCTAGCGGGCCGAACACCGGGGAGCTGTTTTTT. It is translated as CASSLASGPNTGELFF.

This clone has a single count. V and J are TRBV14 and TRBJ2-7; tentatively, D is TRBD2 (5 bases). The CDR3 sequence is 13 residues long. V was cut by 1 base and J by 7 bases, with 11 bases left in between. CDR1 and CDR2 from the germline V gene are SGHDN and FVKESK. CDR3 nucleotide sequence: TGTGCCAGCAGCCAAGGGTTCGGCGGGGAGCAGTACTTC. Its protein is CASSQGFGGEQYF.

Concerning this clone itself: A far larger clone is a single base away, which makes a read error likely. The CDR3 carries no conserved terminal phenylalanine or tryptophan, so it likely arises from a read error. The chain carries TRBV6-6 and TRBJ2-7, with 7 positions matching TRBD1. J was trimmed by 0 bases and V by 4 bases; bases with no gene match: 3. This CDR3 comprises 14 residues. Looked up from germline, CDR1 is MNHNY and CDR2 is SVGAGI (reference sequence). The CDR3 spells CASSSQGSSYEQYS. In DNA, the CDR3 is TGTGCCAGCAGTTCACAGGGGAGCTCCTACGAGCAGTACTCC.

This clone was seen only a few times. V is TRBV30 and J is TRBJ2-7; perhaps D is TRBD1 or TRBD2 (5 bases each). This CDR3 has 13 residues. V was clipped by 4 bases and J by 7 bases, with 17 bases between them. Germline assignment: CDR1 GTSNPN and CDR2 SVGIG (reference sequence). The CDR3 is CAWTGRALGEQYF. In DNA form, the CDR3 reads TGTGCCTGGACGGGGCGGGCTCTGGGGGAGCAGTACTTC.

V gene TRBV9 combines with J gene TRBJ1-1; D is unclear. V gave up 4 bases and J gave up 4 bases, with 17 bases separating them. The germline V gene encodes CDR1 SGDLS and CDR2 YYNGEE. This CDR3 is built from 15 residues. CDR3 sequence: CASSPVRVWATEAFF. The CDR3 nucleotides are TGTGCCAGCAGCCCCGTGAGGGTGTGGGCCACTGAAGCTTTCTTT.

The chain is built from TRBV19 and TRBJ1-1; D is perhaps TRBD1 (6 bases). This CDR3 comprises 13 residues. Germline V CDR1 and CDR2: LNHDA, SQIVND (reference sequence). The ends were cut back, 4 bases at V and 5 bases at J, with 11 bases in the middle. The CDR3 loop is CASSRGLLTEAFF. The CDR3 DNA follows: TGTGCCAGTAGTAGGGGGCTTCTGACTGAAGCTTTCTTT.

The chain has TRBV6-1 and TRBJ2-2; TRBD1 might be the D (6 bases). The CDR3 loop spans 15 amino acids. Germline CDR1 and CDR2: MNHNS and SASEGT. V lost 5 bases to trimming and J lost 7 bases, with 17 bases between them. Here the CDR3 reads CASSPRDNRDGELFF. As DNA, the CDR3 is TGTGCCAGCAGTCCCCGGGACAACCGGGACGGGGAGCTGTTTTTT.